The T cell receptor (beta chain) under discussion was sequenced for a study of blood T cell repertoires in COVID-19. Study as a whole: PBMCs, B-cell-depleted T cells, or T cells were the source of the cDNA or gDNA that made up the material.

Trimming took 7 bases from V and 1 from J; bases not matched to a gene: 10. The V gene's germline CDR1 is SGHNT and CDR2 YYREEE (reference sequence). The CDR3 length is 15 residues. As handled by the study authors: The authors estimated nucleated cell counts from reference gene primer amplification. Assay used: immunoSEQ multiplex PCR; TCRdb lists only in-frame clones, some missing. The V and J calls and the clone size are those of that table, but D and trimming were determined from the DNA. The table lists 400,000 to 450,000 clones, around 90% of them singletons. This clonotype was obtained from a man younger than 35 with COVID-19, enrolled during active disease. The V gene is TRBV5-4, the J gene TRBJ2-5, with 7 bases lining up with TRBD2. The sequenced sample was peripheral blood. The chain's CDR3 is CASGPMSSGQETQYF. CDR3 sequence (DNA): TGTGCCAGCGGCCCAATGTCTAGCGGCCAAGAGACCCAGTACTTC.